The 13 T cell receptor delta chains reported below all come from one sample, sequenced in a study of Vδ1+ human thymocytes (dated by TCRdb to the late 2010s). Instrument used: Illumina MiSeq. RNA was isolated using the RNeasy mini kit, and reverse transcription was performed with Superscript III. CDR3 amplicons were produced by multiplex PCR using pooled V-gene forward primers and a constant-region reverse primer with Illumina adaptor overhangs. The public reads were reprocessed by TCRdb using CATT, and rows of matching DNA were later combined. The table for this sample lists under 85,000 delta-chain clones; around 30% of them were counted only once. Roughly 0.25% of the sample goes to the ten largest clones. Their antigens remain unidentified. Study-wide findings and limitations: In contrast to oligoclonal peripheral blood repertoires, thymic TRG and TRD repertoires appeared to be highly polyclonal with Gaussian CDR3 length distributions.

The specimen was Vdelta1+ gamma-delta thymocytes from the thymus. Taken with the paper, the label for cell subset or site translates to: FACS-sorted CD3+ TCRalphabeta- TCRVdelta1+ TCRVdelta2- thymocytes. These receptors were collected from a boy younger than two who had congenital heart surgery.

The chain uses TRDV1 and TRDJ1; TRDD3 aligns across 7 bases. Per the germline V gene, CDR1 is TSWWSYY and CDR2 is QGS. J gave up 0 bases and V 2 bases, and 15 bases lay outside the gene matches. CDR3 length equals 19 residues. CDR3 nucleotides: TGTGCTCTTGGGGAAGGACCTGGGTGGGGGAGAACGTACACCGATAAACTCATCTTT. It codes for CALGEGPGWGRTYTDKLIF.

With regard to this clone: The junction does not match germline at one end; this may be a read error. The chain links TRDV2 to TRDJ1; 9 bases are shared with TRDD3. Looked up from germline, CDR1 is GEAIGNYY and CDR2 is EKD. There are 13 residues in the CDR3. Here the CDR3 DNA reads TGTGCCTGTGCCACCTGGGGATACGCTAAACTCATCTTT. This encodes CACATWGYAKLIF.

This chain joins TRDV1 and TRDJ1, with D perhaps matching TRDD2 (6 bases). The germline V gene has CDR1 TSWWSYY and CDR2 QGS. Deletions cut 1 base from V and 0 bases from J, with 33 bases between. The CDR3 covers 23 residues. The CDR3 coding sequence is TGTGCTCTTGGGGAACCGTATCGCCTTCCCCTCTTGCTGGCCCATAAATACACCGATAAACTCATCTTT. It translates to CALGEPYRLPLLLAHKYTDKLIF.

This clone was seen more than once but under ten times. The same CDR3 can be traced to other DNA sequences in this sample. This chain connects TRDV1 to TRDJ1; TRDD3 aligns across 8 bases. V trimming: 6 bases; J trimming: 0 bases; junction bases outside the gene matches: 18. Germline V CDR1 and CDR2: TSWWSYY, QGS. This CDR3 comprises 19 residues. CDR3 DNA: TGTGCTCTTGGCTCCCTACGACTGGGGGTTAGGCCCCACACCGATAAACTCATCTTT. This gives the protein CALGSLRLGVRPHTDKLIF.

J is TRDJ3 and V is TRDV2; 9 bases agree with TRDD3. CDR1 and CDR2 (germline): GEAIGNYY, EKD. J lost 0 bases, V lost 9 bases, and 11 bases had no gene match. CDR3 length: 18 amino acids. CDR3 DNA sequence: TGTGCCACCAGGCTGGGGGATTCTAGCTCCTGGGACACCCGACAGATGTTTTTC. Translating gives CATRLGDSSSWDTRQMFF.

V is TRDV1 and J is TRDJ1; perhaps TRDD2 as D (5 bases). Germline loops: CDR1 TSWWSYY, CDR2 QGS. The CDR3 consists of 19 residues. The V and J ends lost 6 bases and 0 bases respectively, with 26 bases between them. The DNA of the CDR3 is TGTGCTCTTGGACCGTACTATCCGTACTTCCCACCCTACACCGATAAACTCATCTTT. Its translation: CALGPYYPYFPPYTDKLIF.

The rearrangement uses TRDV1 and TRDJ1, with 8 nucleotides matching TRDD3. V dropped 0 bases and J dropped 0; count of bases not matched to a gene: 15. Looked up from germline, CDR1 is TSWWSYY and CDR2 is QGS. The CDR3 sequence is 20 residues long. CDR3 loop: CALGELIRPGDTAYTDKLIF. In DNA, the CDR3 is TGTGCTCTTGGGGAACTTATCCGTCCTGGGGATACCGCGTACACCGATAAACTCATCTTT.

The chain carries TRDV1 and TRDJ1; 9 nucleotides align to TRDD3. V gave up 4 bases and J gave up 3 bases; unmatched junction bases: 30. Germline-derived CDR1 and CDR2 are TSWWSYY and QGS. The CDR3 runs 23 residues. As DNA, the CDR3 is TGTGCTCTTGGGGTCCAATCTTCGTCCCGATTACTGGGGGGATACCGGGAGGCCGATAAACTCATCTTT. This translates into CALGVQSSSRLLGGYREADKLIF.

This clone was found a few times. The chain recombines TRDV1 with TRDJ1; 10 bases agree with TRDD3. V dropped 5 bases and J dropped 0; count of bases not matched to a gene: 24. This CDR3 is built from 22 residues. Germline assignment: CDR1 TSWWSYY and CDR2 QGS. This CDR3 reads CALGKRGFLTGGFEPHTDKLIF. The CDR3 DNA is TGTGCTCTTGGGAAACGGGGGTTCCTTACTGGGGGATTCGAGCCCCACACCGATAAACTCATCTTT.

This clone was seen a handful of times. V is TRDV1 and J is TRDJ1, with 9 bases fitting TRDD2. The junction had 22 bases not matched to a gene; V was cut back by 4 bases and J by 1 base. From germline, CDR1 is TSWWSYY and CDR2 QGS. The CDR3 contains 21 residues. This CDR3 reads CALGGLPTFQVVLGRTDKLIF. The CDR3 DNA sequence: TGTGCTCTTGGGGGCCTTCCTACGTTCCAAGTTGTACTGGGGCGCACCGATAAACTCATCTTT.

The chain couples TRDV1 to TRDJ1; possible D gene TRDD3, 5 bases. Trimming removed 4 bases at V and 0 bases at J, with 27 bases between. The CDR3 contains 20 residues. Germline V gives CDR1 TSWWSYY, CDR2 QGS. CDR3 loop: CALGGLYGAGGPDNTDKLIF. For the CDR3, the DNA is TGTGCTCTTGGGGGGCTCTACGGGGCCGGGGGCCCCGACAACACCGATAAACTCATCTTT.

The rearrangement uses TRDV1 and TRDJ1; D may match TRDD2 or TRDD3 (8 bases each). Germline CDR1 is TSWWSYY and CDR2 is QGS. The germline V and J ends were trimmed by 5 bases and 3 bases, with 25 bases remaining between them. CDR3 length equals 18 residues. CDR3 in DNA: TGTGCTCTTGGGATCTTCCTACTTCAACTGGGGGCCTCCGATAAACTCATCTTT. It is translated as CALGIFLLQLGASDKLIF.

The V and J genes are TRDV1 and TRDJ1; D ambiguous. The CDR3 loop spans 14 amino acids. Germline lookup yields CDR1 TSWWSYY and CDR2 QGS. V was trimmed by 4 bases and J by 0 bases, leaving 9 bases between them. CDR3 loop: CALGARSDTDKLIF. CDR3 bases: TGTGCTCTTGGGGCCAGGAGCGACACCGATAAACTCATCTTT.